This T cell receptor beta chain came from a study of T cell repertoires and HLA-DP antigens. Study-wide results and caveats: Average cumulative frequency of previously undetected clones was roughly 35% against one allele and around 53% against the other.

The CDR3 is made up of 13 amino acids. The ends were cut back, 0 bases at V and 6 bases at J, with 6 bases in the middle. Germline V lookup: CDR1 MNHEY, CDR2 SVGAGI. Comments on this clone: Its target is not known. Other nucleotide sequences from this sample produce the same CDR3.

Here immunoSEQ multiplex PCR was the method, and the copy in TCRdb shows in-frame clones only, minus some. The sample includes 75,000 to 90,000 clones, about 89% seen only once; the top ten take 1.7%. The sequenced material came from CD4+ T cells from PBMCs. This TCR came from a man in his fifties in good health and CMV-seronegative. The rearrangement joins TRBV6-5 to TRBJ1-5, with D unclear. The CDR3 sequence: CASSYSKGQPQHF. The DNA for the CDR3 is TGTGCCAGCAGTTACTCGAAAGGTCAGCCCCAGCATTTT.